Reported below is one TCR beta chain. This sample stems from a study of regulatory T cells in long-lasting Graves disease. The sample's time point: newly diagnosed GD, antithyroid drugs for less than 3 months. Construction of the TCR library relied on RNA isolated from PBMCs. CDR3-region Arm-PCR and iRepertoire HTBI primers produced the TCR beta libraries. TCRdb reanalysed the multiplex PCR reads using MiXCR and keeps one entry per CDR3 protein. This table holds hundreds of thousands of distinct CDR3 sequences, less than 20% found once. These data were also filed under a second study, of T cells in Graves' hyperthyroidism and ophthalmopathy. This second study notes: The study used the HTBI primer set for a first-round RT-PCR of the TCR CDR3. Most expanded thyroid clonotypes above 0.001 recurred in blood.

The receptor was isolated from a woman in her twenties or thirties with Graves disease. The material was peripheral blood mononuclear cells (PBMCs), obtained at new diagnosis, from a patient treated with antithyroid drugs.

CDR3 coding DNA: TGTGCCAGTAGTATAGCCCGATGGGAGACCCAGTACTTC. This sequence encodes CASSIARWETQYF. The rearrangement uses TRBV19 and TRBJ2-5; D remains ambiguous. The V gene lost 1 base and the J gene lost 5 bases, with 8 bases spanning the gap. Germline-derived CDR1 and CDR2 are LNHDA and SQIVND (reference sequence). The CDR3 contains 13 residues.